The subject of this entry is one T cell receptor beta chain. The target antigen is unknown. This table comes from immunoSEQ multiplex PCR, and its TCRdb copy is limited to in-frame clones, with some not included. This table has more than 95,000 clones, over 90% appearing once. V was cut by 0 bases and J by 4 bases, with 2 bases left in between. Germline values: CDR1 SGHTA, CDR2 FQGTGA. The CDR3 totals 12 residues. The data belong to a study of siplizumab effects on memory and regulatory T cells. Study observations and caveats: Alloreactive sequences that could be traced to unstimulated CD4+ memory cells showed a significant reduction under siplizumab. Greater diversity than memory cells seemed evident in naive T cells, which also appeared to be major alloresponse contributors. Naive or memory phenotype was unassignable for roughly 75-95% of proliferating CD4+ or CD8+ clones.

This TCR derives from a human donor in good health. This chain uses TRBV7-3 with TRBJ2-3; D uncertain. The specimen sequenced was Tregs sorted from blood. Here the CDR3 reads CASSLTPDTQYF. CDR3 nucleotides: TGTGCCAGCAGCTTAACACCAGATACGCAGTATTTT.